This TCR beta chain was captured by sequencing in a study of cytotoxic CD8 clonotypes in ibrutinib-treated CLL (TCRdb year 2021). A note on the overall study: The cohort was composed of 11 relapsed/refractory and fewer than 16 treatment-naive patients; IGHV unmutated status was identified in 17 patients. Partial responses were observed in some 24 patients and complete responses in 2; after a median follow-up of about 69 months, remission was maintained in approximately 14 patients and progression was observed in roughly twelve. Samples at response were collected after a median of roughly twelve months of treatment, with a range of about 6 to 40 months. Cryopreserved peripheral blood mononuclear cells were obtained before treatment, at response, and at either sustained remission or disease progression. An average of approximately 260,000 productive templates and 94,082 productive rearrangements was obtained per sample. Every sample from remission and from progressive disease was obtained while the patients were still on ibrutinib. Longitudinal samples were available for about 30% of the 86 trial participants.

Study-level results and caveats: Sampling times were not matched between patients in sustained remission and patients whose disease was progressing, and lymph node repertoires were not examined. At ibrutinib response clonality went up, during sustained remission it held steady, and at progression it dropped back toward baseline. Baseline clonality exceeded that of age-matched healthy donors and correlated strongly with circulating CD8+ T-cell counts. Public clonotypes were found to be uncommon and were observed to contract or remain stable during treatment; the increase in clonality was shown to reflect expansion of private clonotypes at ibrutinib response.

In this sample, this clone turned up a few times. Its antigen is not yet known. Base qualities are not at hand, and no much larger clone is one base apart. Approximately 2 micrograms of genomic DNA were extracted from cryopreserved PBMCs for TCR beta library preparation. Longitudinal blood samples from CLL patients on ibrutinib monotherapy underwent high-throughput TCR beta sequencing. Patients were enrolled in a phase 2 open-label single-center ibrutinib monotherapy trial. V trim: 5 bases; J trim: 6 bases; unmatched bases: 10. The CDR3 numbers 15 residues from cysteine through phenylalanine. Of all the DNA, just the CDR3 is kept, 45 bases in frame from base 1. The germline V gene provides CDR1 MRHNA and CDR2 SNTAGT. Each clonotype received, on average, 10x coverage in deep resolution sequencing performed on a MiSeq, where the target depth lay between 1 in 1 million and 1 in 200,000 T cells. The immunoSEQ hsTCRB Kit was used to generate TCR beta libraries. The study's processing was this. ImmunoSEQ Data Assistant and ImmunoSEQ Analyzer were used for data analysis, and V, D and J genes were assigned according to IMGT definitions. Clonality, with values ranging from 0 to 1, was calculated as one minus the normalized Shannon entropy of productive rearrangement frequencies. Only overrepresented clonotypes making up at least 0.05% of each patient's repertoire were included in the public clonotype analysis. Around 12 age-matched healthy donor repertoires from immuneACCESS were used as controls for clonality. Not all clones reach the TCRdb copy of this immuneACCESS table, which keeps in-frame sequences only. Checked studies attribute under half of the gap to unresolved V genes and leave the rest unexplained. The V and J calls and the clone size are those of that table, but D and trimming were determined from the DNA. The sample has 300,000 or so clones on record, 67% of them singletons. The ten largest clones take up about 5.9% of the sample.

This TCR came from a human donor with chronic lymphocytic leukemia. The sequence joins TRBV6-4 to TRBJ2-1; 7 bases in the junction line up with TRBD1. The material was PBMCs, obtained after 36 months of ibrutinib treatment. The CDR3 reads as follows: CASSPRTGTVNEQFF. The DNA reads TGTGCCAGCAGTCCCCGGACTGGGACAGTCAATGAGCAGTTCTTC.